The TCR beta chain under discussion was sequenced for a study of T cell changes during pregnancy in multiple sclerosis. V was clipped by 4 bases and J by 2 bases, with 14 bases between them. The germline V gene encodes CDR1 MNHEY and CDR2 SVGAGI. CDR3 length equals 15 residues. This clone has a single count. Sequencing used immunoSEQ multiplex PCR; TCRdb keeps in-frame clones, though not all of them. The sample yields over 85,000 clones, 90% seen once. The V gene is TRBV6-5, the J gene TRBJ1-1; weak D call: TRBD1 (6 bases). The receptor was derived from a female donor in good health, enrolled as a control in a pregnancy study. This sample comprised peripheral blood, obtained in the second trimester of pregnancy. CDR3 nucleotides: TGTGCCAGCAGTTTACTCCGGGACACCAACACTGAAGCTTTCTTT. Amino acid sequence: CASSLLRDTNTEAFF.